This T cell receptor beta chain was recovered during a study of blood T cell repertoires in COVID-19. Overall study: Acute-phase and convalescent COVID-19 samples originated in the United States, Italy and Spain. From T cells, B-cell-depleted T cells, or PBMCs came the material, which was cDNA or gDNA.

Authors' analysis steps: Amplification of reference gene primers was used by the study to estimate nucleated cell counts. TCRdb keeps only in-frame clones here, not all; method: immunoSEQ multiplex PCR. Clone size and V and J calls were adopted from that table, with D and trimming inferred from the DNA. The data show about 220,000 clones, roughly four fifths seen once. Patients of the Seattle cohort, enrolled during active infection, were followed longitudinally. The V gene's germline CDR1 is MDHEN and CDR2 SYDVKM. Trimming removed 6 bases from V and 7 bases from J; junction bases left unmatched: 7. The CDR3 runs 15 residues.

The gene calls are TRBV28 and TRBJ2-2; 11 nucleotides match TRBD1. This sequence was found in a woman aged 70-85 years with COVID-19, enrolled during active disease. The source material was peripheral blood. The CDR3 nucleotides read TGTGCCAGCAGATTAGGGACAGGGGGGATCGGGGAGCTGTTTTTT. Encoded protein: CASRLGTGGIGELFF.